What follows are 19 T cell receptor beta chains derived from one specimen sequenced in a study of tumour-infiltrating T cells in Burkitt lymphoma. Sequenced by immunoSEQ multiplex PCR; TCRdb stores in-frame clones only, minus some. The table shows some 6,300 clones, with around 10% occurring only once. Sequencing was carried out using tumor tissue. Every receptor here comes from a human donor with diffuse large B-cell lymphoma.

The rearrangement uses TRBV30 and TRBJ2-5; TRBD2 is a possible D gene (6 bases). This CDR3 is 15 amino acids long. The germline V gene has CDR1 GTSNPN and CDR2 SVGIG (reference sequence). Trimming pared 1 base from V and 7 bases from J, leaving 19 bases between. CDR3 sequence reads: CAWSGFGTLVGTQYF. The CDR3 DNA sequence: TGTGCCTGGAGTGGATTCGGGACTCTTGTCGGGACCCAGTACTTC.

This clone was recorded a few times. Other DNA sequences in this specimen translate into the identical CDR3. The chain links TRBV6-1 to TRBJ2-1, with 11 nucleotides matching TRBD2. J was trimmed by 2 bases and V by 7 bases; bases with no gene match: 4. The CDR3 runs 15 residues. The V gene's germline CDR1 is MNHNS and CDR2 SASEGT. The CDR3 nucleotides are TGTGCCAGCACCCCTAGCGGGGGGCCCTACAATGAGCAGTTCTTC. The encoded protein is CASTPSGGPYNEQFF.

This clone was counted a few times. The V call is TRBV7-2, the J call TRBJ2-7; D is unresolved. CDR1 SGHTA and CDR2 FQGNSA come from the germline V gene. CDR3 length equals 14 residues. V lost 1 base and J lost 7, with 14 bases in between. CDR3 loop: CASSLVARFGEQYF. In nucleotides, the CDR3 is TGTGCCAGCAGCTTAGTGGCACGGTTCGGTGAGCAGTACTTC.

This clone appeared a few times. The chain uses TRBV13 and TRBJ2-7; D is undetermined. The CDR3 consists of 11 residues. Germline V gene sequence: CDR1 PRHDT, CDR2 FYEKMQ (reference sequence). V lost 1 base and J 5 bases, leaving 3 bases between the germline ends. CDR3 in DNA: TGTGCCAGCAGCTTAGTAAACGAGCAGTACTTC. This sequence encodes CASSLVNEQYF.

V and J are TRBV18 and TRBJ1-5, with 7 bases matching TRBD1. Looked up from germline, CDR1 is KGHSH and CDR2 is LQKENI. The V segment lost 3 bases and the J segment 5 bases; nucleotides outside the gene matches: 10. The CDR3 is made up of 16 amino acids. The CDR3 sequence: CASSPRQGLGDQPQHF. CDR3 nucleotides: TGTGCCAGCTCACCTCGACAGGGTCTGGGCGATCAGCCCCAGCATTTT. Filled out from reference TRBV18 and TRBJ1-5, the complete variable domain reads NAGVMQNPRHLVRRRGQEARLRCSPMKGHSHVYWYRQLPEEGLKFMVYLQKENIIDESGMPKERFSAEFPKEGPSILRIQQVVRGDSAAYFCASSPRQGLGDQPQHFGDGTRLSIL.

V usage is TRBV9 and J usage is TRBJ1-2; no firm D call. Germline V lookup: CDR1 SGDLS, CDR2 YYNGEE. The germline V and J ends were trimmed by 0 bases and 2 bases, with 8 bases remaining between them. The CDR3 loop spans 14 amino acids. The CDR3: CASSVGGQNYGYTF. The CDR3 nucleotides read TGTGCCAGCAGCGTAGGTGGGCAGAACTATGGCTACACCTTC.

For the CDR3, the DNA is TGTGCCAGCAGCGTAGCTACAGAGGAGACCCAGTACTTC. Protein product: CASSVATEETQYF. The chain combines TRBV9 with TRBJ2-5; no firm D call. The CDR3 length is 13 residues. CDR1 and CDR2 (germline): SGDLS, YYNGEE. V shed 0 bases and J shed 5 bases, with 8 bases lying between them.

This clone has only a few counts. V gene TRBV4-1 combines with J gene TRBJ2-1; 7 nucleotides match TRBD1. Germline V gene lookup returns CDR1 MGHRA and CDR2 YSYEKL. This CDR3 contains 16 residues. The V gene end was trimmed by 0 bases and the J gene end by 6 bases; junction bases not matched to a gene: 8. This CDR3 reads CASSQDRAGGTNEQFF. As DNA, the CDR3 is TGCGCCAGCAGCCAAGATCGGGCAGGGGGAACCAATGAGCAGTTCTTC.

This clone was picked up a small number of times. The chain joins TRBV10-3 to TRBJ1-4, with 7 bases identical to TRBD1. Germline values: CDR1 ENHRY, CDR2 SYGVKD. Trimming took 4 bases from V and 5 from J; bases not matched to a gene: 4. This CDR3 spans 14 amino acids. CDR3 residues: CAISAGTENEKLFF. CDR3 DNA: TGTGCCATCAGTGCCGGGACAGAGAATGAAAAACTGTTTTTT.

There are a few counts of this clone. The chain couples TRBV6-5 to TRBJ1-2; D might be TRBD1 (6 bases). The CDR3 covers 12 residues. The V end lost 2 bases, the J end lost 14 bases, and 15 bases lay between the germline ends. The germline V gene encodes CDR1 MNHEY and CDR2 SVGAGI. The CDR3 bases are TGTGCCAGCAGTTACAGAGGGGGTCGCGTGACCTTC. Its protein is CASSYRGGRVTF.

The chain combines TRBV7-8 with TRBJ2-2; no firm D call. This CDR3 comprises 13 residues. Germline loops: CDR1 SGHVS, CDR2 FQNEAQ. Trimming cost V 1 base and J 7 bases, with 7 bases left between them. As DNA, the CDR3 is TGTGCCAGCAGCTTAGGGGCATACGGGGAGCTGTTTTTT. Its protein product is CASSLGAYGELFF. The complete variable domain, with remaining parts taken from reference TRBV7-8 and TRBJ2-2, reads GAGVSQSPRYKVAKRGQDVALRCDPISGHVSLFWYQQALGQGPEFLTYFQNEAQLDKSGLPSDRFFAERPEGSVSTLKIQRTQQEDSAVYLCASSLGAYGELFFGEGSRLTVL.

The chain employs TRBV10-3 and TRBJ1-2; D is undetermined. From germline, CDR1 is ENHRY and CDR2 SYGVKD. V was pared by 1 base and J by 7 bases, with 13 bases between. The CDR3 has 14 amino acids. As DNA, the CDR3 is TGTGCCATCAGTGAGTATCCGGCGGAGACTGGCTACACCTTC. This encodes CAISEYPAETGYTF.

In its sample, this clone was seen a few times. CDR3: CASSPGQPSEAFF. DNA for the CDR3: TGTGCCAGCTCTCCGGGACAGCCGTCTGAAGCTTTCTTT. V usage is TRBV5-4 and J usage is TRBJ1-1; 7 bases line up with TRBD1. The CDR3 runs to 13 residues. Germline V gene sequence: CDR1 SGHNT, CDR2 YYREEE (reference sequence). After removal of 7 bases from V and 6 bases from J, the junction contained 9 bases not matched to a gene. Supplemented by reference TRBV5-4 and TRBJ1-1, the full variable domain reads ETGVTQSPTHLIKTRGQQVTLRCSSQSGHNTVSWYQQALGQGPQFIFQYYREEENGRGNFPPRFSGLQFPNYSSELNVNALELDDSALYLCASSPGQPSEAFFGQGTRLTVV.

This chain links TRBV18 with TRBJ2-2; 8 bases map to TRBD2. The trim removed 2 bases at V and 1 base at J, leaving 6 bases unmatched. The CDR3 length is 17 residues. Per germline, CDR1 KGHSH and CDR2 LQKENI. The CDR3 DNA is TGTGCCAGCTCACCAGTACGAAGCGGGGGGAACACCGGGGAGCTGTTTTTT. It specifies CASSPVRSGGNTGELFF.

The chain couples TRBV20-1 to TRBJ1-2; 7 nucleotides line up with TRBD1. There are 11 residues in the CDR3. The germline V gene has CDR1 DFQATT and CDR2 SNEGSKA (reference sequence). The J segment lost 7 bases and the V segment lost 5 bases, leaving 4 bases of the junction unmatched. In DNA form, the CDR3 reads TGCAGTGCTTTCAGGGGGTCTGGCTACACCTTC. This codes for CSAFRGSGYTF.

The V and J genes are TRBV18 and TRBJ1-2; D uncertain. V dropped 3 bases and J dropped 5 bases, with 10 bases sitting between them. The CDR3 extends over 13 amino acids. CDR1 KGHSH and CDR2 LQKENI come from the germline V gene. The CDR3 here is CASSPQAEYGYTF. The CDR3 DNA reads TGTGCCAGCTCACCTCAGGCCGAGTATGGCTACACCTTC.

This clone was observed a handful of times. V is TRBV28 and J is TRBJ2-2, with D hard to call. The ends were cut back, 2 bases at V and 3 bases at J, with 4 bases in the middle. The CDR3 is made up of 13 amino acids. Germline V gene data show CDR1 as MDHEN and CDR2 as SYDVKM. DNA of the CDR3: TGTGCCAGCAGTTTAACGGACACCGGGGAGCTGTTTTTT. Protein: CASSLTDTGELFF.

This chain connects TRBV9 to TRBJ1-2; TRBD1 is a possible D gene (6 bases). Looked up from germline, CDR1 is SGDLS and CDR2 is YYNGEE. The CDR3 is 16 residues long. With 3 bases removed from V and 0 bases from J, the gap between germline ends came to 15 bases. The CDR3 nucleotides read TGTGCCAGCAGCGAGACCGGACAGTCCTCTAACTATGGCTACACCTTC. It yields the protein CASSETGQSSNYGYTF. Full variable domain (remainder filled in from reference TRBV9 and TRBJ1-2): DSGVTQTPKHLITATGQRVTLRCSPRSGDLSVYWYQQSLDQGLQFLIQYYNGEERAKGNILERFSAQQFPDLHSELNLSSLELGDSALYFCASSETGQSSNYGYTFGSGTRLTVV.

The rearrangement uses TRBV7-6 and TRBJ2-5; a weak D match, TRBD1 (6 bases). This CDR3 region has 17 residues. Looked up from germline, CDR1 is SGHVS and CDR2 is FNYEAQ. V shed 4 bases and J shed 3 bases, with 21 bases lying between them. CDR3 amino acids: CASSSLGGYRAEETQYF. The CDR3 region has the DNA TGTGCCAGCAGCTCACTAGGGGGATACAGGGCGGAAGAGACCCAGTACTTC.